The T cell receptor beta chain under discussion was sequenced for a study of blood T cell repertoires in COVID-19. Study in general: The United States, Italy and Spain provided the acute and convalescent COVID-19 samples. T cells, B-cell-depleted T cells, or PBMCs supplied cDNA or gDNA.

The V and J ends lost 1 base and 3 bases respectively, with 9 bases between them. This CDR3 has 14 amino acids. Germline CDR1 is LNHNV and CDR2 is YYDKDF (reference sequence). Repertoires were generated with immunoSEQ multiplex PCR, while TCRdb's copy carries only in-frame clones and drops some. The repertoire has around 40,000 clones, about 91% of them found once; the top ten carry 5.5%. The chain employs TRBV15 and TRBJ1-1; D might be TRBD1 (6 bases). The source material was peripheral blood. This clonotype was obtained from a woman over 75 with acute or convalescent COVID-19. The CDR3 coding sequence is TGTGCCACCAGCAGAGGTAGGGGGTACACTGAAGCTTTCTTT. Protein sequence: CATSRGRGYTEAFF. The full variable domain, rest sourced from reference TRBV15 and TRBJ1-1, is DAMVIQNPRYQVTQFGKPVTLSCSQTLNHNVMYWYQQKSSQAPKLLFHYYDKDFNNEADTPDNFQSRRPNTSFCFLDIRSPGLGDTAMYLCATSRGRGYTEAFFGQGTRLTVV.